This TCR beta chain was sequenced in a study of tumor-infiltrating lymphocytes in primary liver carcinoma. In this sample, this clonotype turned up a few times. CDR1 and CDR2 from the germline V gene are MDHEN and SYDVKM. Unmatched junction bases numbered 6, after V lost 6 bases and J lost 7 bases. The CDR3 is 14 residues long. For each extraction, RNA and DNA were obtained together from around 20-30 mg of unsorted bulk tissue. The template, about 550 ng total RNA, yielded TCR beta cDNA made with a constant-region primer. Three nested multiplex PCR rounds of slightly modified ARM-PCR generated TCR beta libraries. TRBV1-TRBV30 forward primers paired with a C-beta reverse primer drove the first two PCR rounds, about 10 cycles each. TCRdb ran MiXCR on the multiplex PCR reads and lists one entry per CDR3 protein. This table has some 120,000 distinct CDR3 sequences, 60% to 70% appearing once.

The chain links TRBV28 to TRBJ1-6, with TRBD1 identical over 7 bases. This TCR was recovered from a woman aged 55-75 years with primary liver carcinoma and hepatitis B virus infection. Sequencing used liver tumor tissue from sampling region 1. As for subset: tumor region T1, superior pole. The CDR3 bases are TGTGCCAGCAGCTTGGGACAGCCAAATTCACCCCTCCACTTT. It is translated as CASSLGQPNSPLHF.